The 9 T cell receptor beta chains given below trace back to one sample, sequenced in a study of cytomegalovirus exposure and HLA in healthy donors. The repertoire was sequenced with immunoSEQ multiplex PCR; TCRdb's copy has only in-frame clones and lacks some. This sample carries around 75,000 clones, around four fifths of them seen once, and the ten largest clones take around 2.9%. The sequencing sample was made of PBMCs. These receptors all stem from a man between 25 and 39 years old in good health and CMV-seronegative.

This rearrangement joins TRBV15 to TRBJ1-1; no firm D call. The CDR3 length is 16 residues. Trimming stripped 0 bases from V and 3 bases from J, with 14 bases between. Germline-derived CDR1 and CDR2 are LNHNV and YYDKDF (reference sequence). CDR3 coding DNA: TGTGCCACCAGCAGAGATCGTTTAAGAGATGACACTGAAGCTTTCTTT. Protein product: CATSRDRLRDDTEAFF.

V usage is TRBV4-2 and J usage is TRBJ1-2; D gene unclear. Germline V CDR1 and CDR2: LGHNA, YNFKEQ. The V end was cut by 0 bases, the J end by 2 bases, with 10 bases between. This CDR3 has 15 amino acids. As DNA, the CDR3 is TGTGCCAGCAGCCAAGATAAACAGCTAAACTATGGCTACACCTTC. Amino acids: CASSQDKQLNYGYTF.

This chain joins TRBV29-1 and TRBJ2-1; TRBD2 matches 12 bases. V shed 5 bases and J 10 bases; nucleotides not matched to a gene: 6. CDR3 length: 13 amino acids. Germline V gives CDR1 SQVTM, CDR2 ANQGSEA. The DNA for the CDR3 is TGCAGCGTTTTCGAAACTAGCGGGAGGGAGCAGTTCTTC. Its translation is CSVFETSGREQFF.

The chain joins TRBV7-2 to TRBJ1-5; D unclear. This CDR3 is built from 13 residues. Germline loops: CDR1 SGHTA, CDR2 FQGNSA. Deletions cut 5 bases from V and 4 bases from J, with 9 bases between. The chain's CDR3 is CASSLTTNQPQHF. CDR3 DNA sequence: TGTGCCAGCAGCCTAACTACTAATCAGCCCCAGCATTTT.

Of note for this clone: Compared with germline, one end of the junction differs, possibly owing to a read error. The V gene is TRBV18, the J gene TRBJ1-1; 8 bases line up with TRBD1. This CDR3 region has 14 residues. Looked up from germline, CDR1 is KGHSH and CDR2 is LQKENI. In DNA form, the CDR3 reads TGTGCCAGCTCACCAGAACAGGGGGACACTAAAGCTTTCTTT. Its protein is CASSPEQGDTKAFF. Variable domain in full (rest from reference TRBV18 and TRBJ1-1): NAGVMQNPRHLVRRRGQEARLRCSPMKGHSHVYWYRQLPEEGLKFMVYLQKENIIDESGMPKERFSAEFPKEGPSILRIQQVVRGDSAAYFCASSPEQGDTKAFFGQGTRLTVV.

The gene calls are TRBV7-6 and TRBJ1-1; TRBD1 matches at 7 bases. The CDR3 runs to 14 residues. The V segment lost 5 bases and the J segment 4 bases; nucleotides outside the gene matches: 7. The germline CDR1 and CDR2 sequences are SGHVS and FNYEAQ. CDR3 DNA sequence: TGTGCCAGCAGCACGACAGGGTCGGGCACTGAAGCTTTCTTT. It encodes CASSTTGSGTEAFF.

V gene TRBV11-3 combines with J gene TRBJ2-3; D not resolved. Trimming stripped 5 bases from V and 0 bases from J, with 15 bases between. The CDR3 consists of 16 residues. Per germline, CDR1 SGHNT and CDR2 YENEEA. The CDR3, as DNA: TGTGCCAGCAGCCGAGAGCAATTTAAGAGCACAGATACGCAGTATTTT. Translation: CASSREQFKSTDTQYF. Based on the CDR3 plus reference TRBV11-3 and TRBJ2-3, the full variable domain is EAGVVQSPRYKIIEKKQPVAFWCNPISGHNTLYWYLQNLGQGPELLIRYENEEAVDDSQLPKDRFSAERLKGVDSTLKIQPAELGDSAVYLCASSREQFKSTDTQYFGPGTRLTVL.

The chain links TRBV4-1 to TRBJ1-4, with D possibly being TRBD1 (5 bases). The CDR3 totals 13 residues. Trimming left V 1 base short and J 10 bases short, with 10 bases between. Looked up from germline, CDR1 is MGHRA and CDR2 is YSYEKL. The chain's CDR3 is CASSQVGAPKLFF. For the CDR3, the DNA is TGCGCCAGCAGCCAAGTTGGGGCACCAAAACTGTTTTTT.

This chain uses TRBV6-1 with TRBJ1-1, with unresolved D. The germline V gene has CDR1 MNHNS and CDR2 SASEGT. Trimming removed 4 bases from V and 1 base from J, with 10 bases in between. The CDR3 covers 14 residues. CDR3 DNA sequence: TGTGCCAGCAGTGTTCAGTCGGGGAACACTGAAGCTTTCTTT. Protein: CASSVQSGNTEAFF.